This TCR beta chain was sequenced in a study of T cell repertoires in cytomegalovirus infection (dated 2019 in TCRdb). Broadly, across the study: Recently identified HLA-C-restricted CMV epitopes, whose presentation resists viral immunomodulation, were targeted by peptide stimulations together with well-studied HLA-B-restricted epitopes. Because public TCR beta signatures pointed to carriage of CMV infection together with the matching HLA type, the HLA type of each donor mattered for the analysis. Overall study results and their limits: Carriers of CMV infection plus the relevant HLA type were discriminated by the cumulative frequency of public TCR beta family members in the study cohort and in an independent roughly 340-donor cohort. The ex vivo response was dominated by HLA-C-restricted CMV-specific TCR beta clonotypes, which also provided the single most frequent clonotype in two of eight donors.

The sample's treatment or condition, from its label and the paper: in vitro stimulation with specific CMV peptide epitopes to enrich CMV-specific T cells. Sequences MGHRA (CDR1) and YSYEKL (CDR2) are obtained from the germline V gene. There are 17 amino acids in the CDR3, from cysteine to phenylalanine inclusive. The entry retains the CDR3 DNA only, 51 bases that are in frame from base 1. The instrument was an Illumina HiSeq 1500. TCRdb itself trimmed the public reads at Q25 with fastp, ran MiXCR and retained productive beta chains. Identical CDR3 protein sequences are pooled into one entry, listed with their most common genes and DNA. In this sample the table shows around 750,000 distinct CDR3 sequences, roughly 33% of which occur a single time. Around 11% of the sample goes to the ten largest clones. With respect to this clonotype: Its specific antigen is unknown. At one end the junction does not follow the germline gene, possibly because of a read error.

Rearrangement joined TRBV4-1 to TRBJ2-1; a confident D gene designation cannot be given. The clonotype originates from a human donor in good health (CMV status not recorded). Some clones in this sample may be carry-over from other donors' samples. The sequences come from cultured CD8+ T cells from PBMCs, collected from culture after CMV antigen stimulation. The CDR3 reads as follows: CTSSQGTGSPLYNEQFF. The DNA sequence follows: TGCACCAGCAGCCAAGGTACCGGGTCCCCCCTTTACAATGAGCAGTTCTTC.